The T cell receptor beta chain under discussion was sequenced for a study of T cells expressing NK-cell markers (dated by TCRdb to 2020 to 2022). Some background on the complete study: In sorted CD3+CD56+NKG2C+, CD3+CD56+NKG2C- and CD3+CD56-NKG2C+ T-cell subsets from about 8 donors, TCR beta-chain repertoires were profiled. Seven of the eight sequenced donors were HCMV-seropositive and one was HCMV-seronegative. The study sequenced eight donors, all healthy volunteers chosen at random: three men and five women. Libraries were sequenced as 2 x 150 bp reads on Illumina HiSeq 2000/2500, MiSeq or NextSeq. Results the study describes overall, beyond this receptor: Whether the expanded NKG2C-expressing T cell clones were specific for HCMV antigens remained unclear. For about 6 donors, the dominant CD3+CD56+NKG2C+ clonotypes were among the top 10 CD8+ clonotypes and accounted for about 1.0-7.5% of CD8+ T cells. Those dominant clonotypes were again the most abundant among CD3+CD56-NKG2C+ cells in a handful of donors, at about 25-60.1%.

Sequenced using an Illumina HiSeq 2000. TCR beta cDNA libraries were made by 5'RACE template switching that added a universal primer site and unique molecular identifiers. cDNA synthesis was primed from the TCR beta constant segment and was followed by two successive PCR amplification steps. The published analysis was carried out like this. MIGEC was used to demultiplex reads and group reads by UMI, and MiTCR was used to assemble and quantify clonotypes. To exclude erroneous sequences, only TCR cDNA sequences supported by at least two reads were retained. The tcR package was used for downstream repertoire analysis, with clonotypes matched between fractions based on CDR3 nucleotide sequence plus V segment. Antigen specificity was annotated against VDJdb with VDJmatch, allowing one amino acid substitution in CDR3. After TCRdb reprocessed the reads, each CDR3 protein sequence was kept as one row, without DNA. These V and J calls originate from TCRdb's pipeline instead of the authors' own analysis. This sample's table carries about 460,000 distinct CDR3 sequences. The ten most abundant clones make up about 1.5% of the sample.

Concerning this clonotype: The clone's antigen remains unknown.

According to the germline V gene (reference sequence), CDR1 reads DFQATT and CDR2 reads SNEGSKA. The CDR3 spans 17 residues, from the cysteine through the phenylalanine. The protein alone is recorded here. To determine HCMV serostatus, a commercial ELISA kit was used to detect HCMV-specific IgG in serum. Ficoll density gradient centrifugation was used to isolate peripheral blood mononuclear cells from blood. The rearranged chain carries TRBV20-1 and TRBJ2-5; TCRdb's assignment of TRBD2 cannot be checked, as there is no DNA. Sequences were obtained from blood T cells: a sorted CD56 or NKG2C T cell subset, CD4+ or CD8+ T cells, or bulk PBMC T cells (not recorded which). This TCR came from a woman aged 45-60 years in good health. Donor details come from another sample of the same person, matched by shared clones. The CDR3 corresponds to CSARDRGLAGELETQYF.